This T cell receptor beta chain stems from a study of OX40 agonist ivuxolimab in advanced cancers. This clone showed up just once. Its antigen is unidentified. Assay: immunoSEQ multiplex PCR; the TCRdb copy retains only in-frame clones and omits some. The table has about 80,000 clones, 80% to 95% seen once. Overall study findings and caveats: More expanded clones were found, on average, in CD8+ than in CD4+ T cells.

Germline assignment: CDR1 SGHNT and CDR2 YYREEE (reference sequence). The CDR3 sequence is 16 residues long. V was shortened by 2 bases and J by 4 bases, with 16 bases between the two germline ends. Blood specimens came from baseline, cycle 4 day 1, and cycle 7 day 1. This TCR was recovered from an adult with an advanced solid tumor such as melanoma, head and neck, liver or kidney cancer. The chain employs TRBV5-4 and TRBJ1-3, with D perhaps TRBD1 (5 bases). The sample here was CD4+ or CD8+ T cells sorted from blood, taken in a trial of the OX40 agonist ivuxolimab. Here the CDR3 reads CASSFGPGREGNTIYF. DNA of the CDR3: TGTGCCAGCAGCTTTGGTCCAGGGAGGGAAGGAAACACCATATATTTT.